A selection of T cell receptor beta chains follows, all from one sample in a study of control samples from healthy donors and cancer patients. Some clones are missing from TCRdb's copy, which holds only in-frame ones; the method was immunoSEQ multiplex PCR. Of 100,000 to 150,000 clones detected, roughly 86% appear once; the ten largest clones hold about 2.7%. Material for sequencing was blood. Receptors were obtained from a man in his fifties or sixties in good health. The conserved cysteine and the conserved F or W are not part of the CDR3 here. The D gene is left open where the match is weak.

V: TRBV14; J: TRBJ1-2; D: TRBD1; CDR3: ASSQVGEATGVGGYT
V: TRBV18; J: TRBJ1-1; D: -; CDR3: ASSPDTELEAF
V: TRBV4-1; J: TRBJ1-1; D: -; CDR3: ASSQDIPPEAF
V: TRBV3-1/TRBV3-2; J: TRBJ2-3; D: TRBD1; CDR3: ASSQEQGVISTDTQY
V: TRBV7-8; J: TRBJ2-1; D: TRBD1; CDR3: ASSRGTGNNEQF
V: TRBV19; J: TRBJ2-7; D: TRBD1; CDR3: ASAERPGTAFYEQY
V: TRBV27; J: TRBJ2-6; D: TRBD2; CDR3: ATSRGGLGANVLT
V: TRBV3-1/TRBV3-2; J: TRBJ2-3; D: TRBD2; CDR3: ASSPGGTSTDTQY
V: TRBV2; J: TRBJ1-1; D: TRBD1; CDR3: ASSVAGTAMNTEAF
V: TRBV15; J: TRBJ1-5; D: -; CDR3: ATSRDNQDLQPQH
V: TRBV6-2/TRBV6-3; J: TRBJ1-1; D: -; CDR3: ASSPGAPTEAF
V: TRBV18; J: TRBJ1-6; D: -; CDR3: ASSPSRGVNSPLH
V: TRBV6-1; J: TRBJ1-1; D: -; CDR3: ASSETNGLKLF
V: TRBV3-1/TRBV3-2; J: TRBJ1-4; D: -; CDR3: ASSQDSGPGEKLF
V: TRBV14; J: TRBJ2-1; D: -; CDR3: ASSHTPGANIYNEQF
V: TRBV6-5; J: TRBJ2-3; D: TRBD1; CDR3: ASSTGTGITDTQY
V: TRBV6-1; J: TRBJ1-1; D: TRBD1; CDR3: ASRPFTGDTEAF
V: TRBV9; J: TRBJ2-3; D: -; CDR3: ASSVVEGGPTDTQY
V: TRBV14; J: TRBJ1-5; D: -; CDR3: ASSPIFVQGNSNQPQH
V: TRBV28; J: TRBJ2-7; D: -; CDR3: ASSLFGGVAEQY
V: TRBV12-3/TRBV12-4; J: TRBJ2-1; D: -; CDR3: ASTHLYGEQF
V: TRBV19; J: TRBJ1-6; D: -; CDR3: ASKRVLYNSPLH
V: TRBV18; J: TRBJ2-3; D: TRBD1; CDR3: ASSPETGTPTDTQY
V: TRBV27; J: TRBJ1-1; D: -; CDR3: ASSLKGGEAF
V: TRBV5-1; J: TRBJ2-4; D: -; CDR3: ASSPDTFKNIQY
V: TRBV9; J: TRBJ1-4; D: TRBD1; CDR3: ASSVGQGGEKLF
V: TRBV3-1/TRBV3-2; J: TRBJ1-2; D: -; CDR3: ASSQIQGYGYT
V: TRBV12-3/TRBV12-4; J: TRBJ1-1; D: -; CDR3: ASSIAGAEAF